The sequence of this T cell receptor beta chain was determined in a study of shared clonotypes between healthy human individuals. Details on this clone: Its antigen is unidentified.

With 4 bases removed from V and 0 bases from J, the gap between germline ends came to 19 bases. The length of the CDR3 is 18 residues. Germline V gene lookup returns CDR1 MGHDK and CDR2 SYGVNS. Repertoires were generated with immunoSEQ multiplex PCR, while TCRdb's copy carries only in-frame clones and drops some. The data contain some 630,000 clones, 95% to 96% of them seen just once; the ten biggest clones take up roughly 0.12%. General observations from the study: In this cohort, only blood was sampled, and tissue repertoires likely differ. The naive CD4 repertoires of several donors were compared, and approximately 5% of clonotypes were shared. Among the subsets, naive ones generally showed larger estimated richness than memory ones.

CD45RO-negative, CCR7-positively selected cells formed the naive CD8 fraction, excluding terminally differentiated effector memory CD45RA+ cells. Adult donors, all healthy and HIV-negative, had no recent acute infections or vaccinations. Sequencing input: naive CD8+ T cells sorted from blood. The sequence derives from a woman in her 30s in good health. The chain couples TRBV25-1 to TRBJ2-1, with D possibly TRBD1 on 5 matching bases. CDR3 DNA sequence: TGTGCCAGCAGTGTGGTCCCCCGTTGGGGCTCCTCCTACAATGAGCAGTTCTTC. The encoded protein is CASSVVPRWGSSYNEQFF.